This record covers a single T cell receptor beta chain. Antigen: not known. Method: immunoSEQ multiplex PCR; TCRdb's copy keeps in-frame clones and lacks some. The profile shows 100,000 to 150,000 clones, roughly 90% of them singletons. These data come from a study of T cell responses to AZD1222 COVID-19 vaccine. As for the study in general: Analysis merged second doses at about 4 or about 12 weeks. Study conclusions and caveats: It should be noted that donors were predominantly white British and more often female, and clonal diversity was possibly underestimated. Increased Spike-specific TCR breadth and depth were observed after two AZD1222 doses. Spike regions recognized by vaccine-associated CD4 TCRs spanned the protein, led by 160-218 and 743-854.

Germline V gene lookup returns CDR1 SQVTM and CDR2 ANQGSEA. CDR3 length: 12 residues. The sequencing here drew on peripheral blood, taken on day 0 of AZD1222 vaccination. V is TRBV29-1 and J is TRBJ2-1; D is perhaps TRBD1 (6 bases). The receptor was derived from an adult in good health. The CDR3 sequence: CIVGTPYNEQFF. CDR3 nucleotides: TGCATCGTGGGGACACCATACAATGAGCAGTTCTTC.